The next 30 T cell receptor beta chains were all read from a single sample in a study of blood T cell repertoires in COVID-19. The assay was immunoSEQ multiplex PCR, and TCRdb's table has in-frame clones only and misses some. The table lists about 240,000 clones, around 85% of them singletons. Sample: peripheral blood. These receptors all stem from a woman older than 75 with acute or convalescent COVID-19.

The CDR3 region has the DNA TGTGCCAGTAGCTCGGACAGGGGAGGTTCTGGAAACACCATATATTTT. It encodes CASSSDRGGSGNTIYF. This chain links TRBV19 with TRBJ1-3; TRBD1 matches 9 bases. J was trimmed by 1 base and V by 6 bases; bases with no gene match: 7. Germline V CDR1 and CDR2: LNHDA, SQIVND (reference sequence). CDR3 length: 16 residues. The whole variable domain, filled in from reference TRBV19 and TRBJ1-3, reads DGGITQSPKYLFRKEGQNVTLSCEQNLNHDAMYWYRQDPGQGLRLIYYSQIVNDFQKGDIAEGYSVSREKKESFPLTVTSAQKNPTAFYLCASSSDRGGSGNTIYFGEGSWLTVV.

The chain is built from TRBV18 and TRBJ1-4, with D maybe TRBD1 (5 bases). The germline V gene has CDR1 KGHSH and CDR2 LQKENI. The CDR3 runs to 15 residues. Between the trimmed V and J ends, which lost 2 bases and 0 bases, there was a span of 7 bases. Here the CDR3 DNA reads TGTGCCAGCTCACCAGACAGCCCAACTAATGAAAAACTGTTTTTT. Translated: CASSPDSPTNEKLFF. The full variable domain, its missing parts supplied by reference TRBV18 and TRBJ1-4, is NAGVMQNPRHLVRRRGQEARLRCSPMKGHSHVYWYRQLPEEGLKFMVYLQKENIIDESGMPKERFSAEFPKEGPSILRIQQVVRGDSAAYFCASSPDSPTNEKLFFGSGTQLSVL.

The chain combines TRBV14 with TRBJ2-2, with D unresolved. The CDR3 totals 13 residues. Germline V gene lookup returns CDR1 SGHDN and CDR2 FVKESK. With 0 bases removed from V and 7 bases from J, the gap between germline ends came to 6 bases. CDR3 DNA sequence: TGTGCCAGCAGCCAAGATCTGAGCGGGGAGCTGTTTTTT. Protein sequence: CASSQDLSGELFF.

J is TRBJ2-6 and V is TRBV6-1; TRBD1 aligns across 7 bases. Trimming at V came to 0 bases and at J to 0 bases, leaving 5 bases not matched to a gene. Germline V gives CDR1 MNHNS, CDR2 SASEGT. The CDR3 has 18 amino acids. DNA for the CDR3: TGTGCCAGCAGTGAAGCGCCACCAGGGGGCTCTGGGGCCAACGTCCTGACTTTC. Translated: CASSEAPPGGSGANVLTF.

CDR3 DNA: TGTGCCACCAGTGGTCCCGGACAGGTAGGCGCCTACGAGCAGTACTTC. Translating it yields CATSGPGQVGAYEQYF. The chain couples TRBV24-1 to TRBJ2-7; 7 bases agree with TRBD1. CDR3 length equals 16 residues. In germline, CDR1 is KGHDR, CDR2 SFDVKD. V was pared by 5 bases and J by 2 bases, with 11 bases of the junction left unmatched.

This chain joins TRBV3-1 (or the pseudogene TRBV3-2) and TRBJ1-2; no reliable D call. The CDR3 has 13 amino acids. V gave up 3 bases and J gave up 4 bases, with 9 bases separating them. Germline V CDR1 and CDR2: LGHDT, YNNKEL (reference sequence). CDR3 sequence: CASSQRTVYGYTF. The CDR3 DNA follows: TGTGCCAGCAGCCAGAGGACTGTCTATGGCTACACCTTC.

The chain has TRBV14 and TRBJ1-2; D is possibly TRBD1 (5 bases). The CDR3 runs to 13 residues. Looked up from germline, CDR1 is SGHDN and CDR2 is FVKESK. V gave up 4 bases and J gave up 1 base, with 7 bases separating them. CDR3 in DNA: TGTGCCAGCAGCCCGGGACTTAACTATGGCTACACCTTC. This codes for CASSPGLNYGYTF.

CDR3 amino acids: CASSLGTGNYGYTF. The CDR3, as DNA: TGTGCCAGCAGCCTGGGAACAGGGAACTATGGCTACACCTTC. The rearrangement uses TRBV5-8 and TRBJ1-2; TRBD1 might be the D (6 bases). CDR1 is SGHTS, CDR2 YDEGEE, per germline. V dropped 4 bases and J dropped 2 bases, with 12 bases sitting between them. The CDR3 loop spans 14 amino acids.

CDR3 bases: TGTGCCAGCAGCTTTCGACAGGGGGACTACGAGCAGTACTTC. Residues: CASSFRQGDYEQYF. The chain joins TRBV7-2 to TRBJ2-7; 9 bases match TRBD1. This CDR3 is built from 14 residues. Germline V gives CDR1 SGHTA, CDR2 FQGNSA. The J segment lost 3 bases and the V segment lost 3 bases, leaving 3 bases of the junction unmatched.

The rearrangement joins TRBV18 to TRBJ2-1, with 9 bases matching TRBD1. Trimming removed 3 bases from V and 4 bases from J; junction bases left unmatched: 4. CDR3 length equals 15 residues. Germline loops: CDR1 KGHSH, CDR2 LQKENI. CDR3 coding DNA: TGTGCCAGCTCACCTGCCGGGACAGGGTACAATGAGCAGTTCTTC. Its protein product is CASSPAGTGYNEQFF.

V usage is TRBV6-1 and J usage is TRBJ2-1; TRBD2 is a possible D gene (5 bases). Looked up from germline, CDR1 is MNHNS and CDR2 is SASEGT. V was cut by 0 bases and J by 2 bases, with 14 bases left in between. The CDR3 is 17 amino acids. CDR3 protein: CASSEAGKGRTYNEQFF. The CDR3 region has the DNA TGTGCCAGCAGTGAAGCCGGGAAGGGCAGGACCTACAATGAGCAGTTCTTC.

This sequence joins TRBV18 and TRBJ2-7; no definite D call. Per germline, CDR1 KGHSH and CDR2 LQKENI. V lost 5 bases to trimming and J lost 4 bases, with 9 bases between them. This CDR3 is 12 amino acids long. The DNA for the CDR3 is TGTGCCAGCTCAACAACAGAGTACGAGCAGTACTTC. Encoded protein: CASSTTEYEQYF.

The CDR3 DNA reads TGCGCCAGCAGCCATCAGGACAGGGCCTATGGCTACACCTTC. It codes for CASSHQDRAYGYTF. This chain connects TRBV5-1 to TRBJ1-2; 8 bases are shared with TRBD1. Trimming took 4 bases from V and 4 from J; bases not matched to a gene: 6. The germline V gene has CDR1 SGHRS and CDR2 YFSETQ. The CDR3 loop spans 14 amino acids.

The CDR3 region has the DNA TGCAGCGTTGGAGGGACAGGGGCCGCTTCGGAAGCTTTCTTT. This sequence encodes CSVGGTGAASEAFF. The rearrangement joins TRBV29-1 to TRBJ1-1, with 10 bases aligning to TRBD1. V shed 4 bases, J shed 8 bases, and the junction held 10 bases outside the gene matches. CDR1 SQVTM and CDR2 ANQGSEA come from the germline V gene. There are 14 residues in the CDR3.

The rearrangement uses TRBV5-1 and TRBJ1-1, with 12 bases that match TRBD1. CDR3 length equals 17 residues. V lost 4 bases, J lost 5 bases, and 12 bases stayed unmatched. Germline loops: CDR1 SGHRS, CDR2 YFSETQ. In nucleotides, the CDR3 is TGCGCCAGCAGCCCCCGAGGGACAGGGGGCGTAGGAACTGAAGCTTTCTTT. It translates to CASSPRGTGGVGTEAFF.

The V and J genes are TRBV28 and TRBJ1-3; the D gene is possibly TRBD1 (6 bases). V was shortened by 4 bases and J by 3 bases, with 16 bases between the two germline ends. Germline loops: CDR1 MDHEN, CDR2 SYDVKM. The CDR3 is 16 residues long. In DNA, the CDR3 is TGTGCCAGCAGTTCCCCCCGGGGGGGCGTTGGAAACACCATATATTTT. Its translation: CASSSPRGGVGNTIYF.

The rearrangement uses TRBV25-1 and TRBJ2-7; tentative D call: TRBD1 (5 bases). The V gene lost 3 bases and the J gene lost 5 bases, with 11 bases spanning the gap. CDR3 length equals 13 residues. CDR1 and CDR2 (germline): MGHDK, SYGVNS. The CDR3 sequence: CASSDRVTDEQYF. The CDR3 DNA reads TGTGCCAGCAGTGACAGGGTAACGGACGAGCAGTACTTC.

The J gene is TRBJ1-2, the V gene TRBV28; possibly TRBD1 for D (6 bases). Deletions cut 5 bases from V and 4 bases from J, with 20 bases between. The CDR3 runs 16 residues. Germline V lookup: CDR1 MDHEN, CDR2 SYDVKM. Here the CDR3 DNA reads TGTGCCAGCAGTCTGCCGACGGGGGGCAGCGGCTATGGCTACACCTTC. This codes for CASSLPTGGSGYGYTF.

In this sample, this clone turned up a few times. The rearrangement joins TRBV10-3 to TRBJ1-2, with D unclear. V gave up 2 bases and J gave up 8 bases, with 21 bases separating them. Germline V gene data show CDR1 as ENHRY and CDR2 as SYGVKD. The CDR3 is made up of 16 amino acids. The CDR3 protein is CAISEPAMVGGSGYTF. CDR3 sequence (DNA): TGTGCCATCAGTGAGCCCGCGATGGTGGGTGGGAGCGGCTACACCTTC.

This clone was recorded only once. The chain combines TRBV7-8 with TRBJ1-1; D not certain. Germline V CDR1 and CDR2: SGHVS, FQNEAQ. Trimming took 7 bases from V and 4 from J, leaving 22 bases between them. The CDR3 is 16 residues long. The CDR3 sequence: CASMLESRSLSTEAFF. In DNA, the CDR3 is TGTGCCAGCATGTTAGAAAGTAGATCTCTGAGCACTGAAGCTTTCTTT.

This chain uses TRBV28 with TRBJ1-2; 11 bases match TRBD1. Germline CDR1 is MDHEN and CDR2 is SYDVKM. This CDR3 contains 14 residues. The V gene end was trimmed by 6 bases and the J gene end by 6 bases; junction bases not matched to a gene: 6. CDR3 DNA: TGTGCCAGCAGCCAGGACAGGGGGCCCAATGGCTACACCTTC. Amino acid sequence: CASSQDRGPNGYTF.

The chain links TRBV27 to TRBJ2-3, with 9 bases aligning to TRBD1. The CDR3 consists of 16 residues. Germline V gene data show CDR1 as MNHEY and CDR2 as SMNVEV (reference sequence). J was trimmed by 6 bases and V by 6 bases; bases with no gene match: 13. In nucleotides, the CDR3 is TGTGCCAGCAGGTCACTCGCGGGACAGGGCCCGGATACGCAGTATTTT. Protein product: CASRSLAGQGPDTQYF.

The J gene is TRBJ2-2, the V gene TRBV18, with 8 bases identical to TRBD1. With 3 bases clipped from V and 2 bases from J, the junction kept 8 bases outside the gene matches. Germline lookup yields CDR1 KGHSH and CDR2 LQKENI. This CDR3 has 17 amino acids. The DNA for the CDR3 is TGTGCCAGCTCACCTAGGACAGGGAATAGAAACACCGGGGAGCTGTTTTTT. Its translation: CASSPRTGNRNTGELFF.

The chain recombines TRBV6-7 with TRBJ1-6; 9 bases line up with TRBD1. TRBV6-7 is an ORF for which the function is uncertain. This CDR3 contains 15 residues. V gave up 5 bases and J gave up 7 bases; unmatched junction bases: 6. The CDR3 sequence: CASSPTGGENSPLHF. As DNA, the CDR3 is TGTGCCAGCAGTCCGACAGGGGGTGAAAATTCACCCCTCCACTTT.

CDR3 DNA sequence: TGTGCCAGCTCACCAGGGAAGGGACAAGGTCATGGCTACACCTTC. Its protein is CASSPGKGQGHGYTF. The chain recombines TRBV18 with TRBJ1-2, with a weak D call TRBD1 (6 bases). V was clipped by 2 bases and J by 6 bases, with 16 bases between them. Germline assignment: CDR1 KGHSH and CDR2 LQKENI. The CDR3 length is 15 residues.

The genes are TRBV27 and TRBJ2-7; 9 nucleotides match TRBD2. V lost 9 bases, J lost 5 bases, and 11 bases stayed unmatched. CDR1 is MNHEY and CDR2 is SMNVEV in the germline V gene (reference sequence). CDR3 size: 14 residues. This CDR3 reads CASPAGGPSHEQYF. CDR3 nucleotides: TGTGCCAGTCCCGCGGGGGGGCCTAGCCACGAGCAGTACTTC.

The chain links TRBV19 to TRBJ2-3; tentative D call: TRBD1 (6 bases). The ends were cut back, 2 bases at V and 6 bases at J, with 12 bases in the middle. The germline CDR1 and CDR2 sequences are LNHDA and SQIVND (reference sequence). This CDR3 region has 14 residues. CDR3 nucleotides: TGTGCCAGTAGTATACTGGGACATTCGGATACGCAGTATTTT. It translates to CASSILGHSDTQYF.

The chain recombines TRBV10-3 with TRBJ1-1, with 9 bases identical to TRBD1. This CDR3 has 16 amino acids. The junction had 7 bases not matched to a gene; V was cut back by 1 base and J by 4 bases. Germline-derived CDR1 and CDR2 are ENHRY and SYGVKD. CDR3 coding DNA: TGTGCCATCAGTGAGTACGCCCCGGGACAGGGCACTGAAGCTTTCTTT. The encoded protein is CAISEYAPGQGTEAFF.

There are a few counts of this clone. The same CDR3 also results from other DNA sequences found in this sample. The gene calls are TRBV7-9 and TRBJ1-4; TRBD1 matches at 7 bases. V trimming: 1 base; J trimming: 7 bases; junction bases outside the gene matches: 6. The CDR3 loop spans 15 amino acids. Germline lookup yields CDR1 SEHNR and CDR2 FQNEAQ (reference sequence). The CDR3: CASSLDGGTVEKLFF. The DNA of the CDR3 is TGTGCCAGCAGCTTAGATGGTGGGACAGTTGAAAAACTGTTTTTT.

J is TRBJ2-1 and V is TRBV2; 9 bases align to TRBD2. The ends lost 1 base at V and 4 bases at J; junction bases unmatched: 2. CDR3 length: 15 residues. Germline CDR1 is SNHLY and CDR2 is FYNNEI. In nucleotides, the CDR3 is TGTGCCAGCAGTGAAGGACTAGCGGCTTACAATGAGCAGTTCTTC. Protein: CASSEGLAAYNEQFF.